This T cell receptor beta chain was documented in a study of blood T cell repertoires in COVID-19. The CDR3 length is 20 residues. With 1 base clipped from V and 3 bases from J, the junction kept 17 bases outside the gene matches. Germline V lookup: CDR1 MGHRA, CDR2 YSYEKL. Method: immunoSEQ multiplex PCR; TCRdb's copy keeps in-frame clones and lacks some. The sample includes a few hundred thousand clones, approximately 90% seen only once; the top ten take 3.5%. The receptor's source is a young woman in a cohort exposed to, infected with or recovered from COVID-19 (not recorded which). The rearrangement uses TRBV4-1 and TRBJ2-7; 11 bases are shared with TRBD2. What was sequenced was PBMCs or T cells enriched from blood (not recorded which). CDR3 in amino acids: CASSQGWPKGGGTSGYEQYF. The CDR3 DNA is TGCGCCAGCAGCCAAGGATGGCCTAAGGGGGGAGGGACTAGCGGCTACGAGCAGTACTTC.